This T cell receptor (beta chain) was sequenced in a study of T-cell memory formation after mild COVID-19. TCRdb fed the 5' RACE reads into MiXCR, producing one record per CDR3 protein. The data hold about half a million distinct CDR3 sequences, with roughly 18% observed a single time. V was clipped by 6 bases and J by 2 bases, with 15 bases between them. The CDR3 contains 15 residues. General study results and limits: Later expanders leaned CD4+, whereas day 15 to 85 contracting clones were balanced CD4/CD8.

As for this clonotype: Its target is unknown.

V usage is TRBV12-3 or TRBV12-4 and J usage is TRBJ2-3; D unresolved. The sequence came from an adult woman who had mild COVID-19 (a few samples of this study predate the infection). Cell type and time point are not known. The specimen was PBMCs or a T cell subset sorted from them (not recorded which). CDR3 sequence (DNA): TGTGCCAGCAGCCAATTGGGTCCCGACACAGATACGCAGTATTTT. Translated, it gives CASSQLGPDTDTQYF.